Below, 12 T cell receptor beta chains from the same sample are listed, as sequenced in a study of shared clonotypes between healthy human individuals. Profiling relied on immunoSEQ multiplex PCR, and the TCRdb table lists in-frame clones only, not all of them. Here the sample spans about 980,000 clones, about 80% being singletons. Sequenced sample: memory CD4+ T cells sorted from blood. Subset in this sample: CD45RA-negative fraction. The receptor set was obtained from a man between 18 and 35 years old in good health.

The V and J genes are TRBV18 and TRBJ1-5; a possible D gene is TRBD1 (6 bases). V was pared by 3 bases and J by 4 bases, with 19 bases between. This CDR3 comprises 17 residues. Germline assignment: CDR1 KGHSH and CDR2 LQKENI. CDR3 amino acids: CASSPAAGEVWNQPQHF. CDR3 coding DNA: TGTGCCAGCTCACCCGCGGCAGGGGAGGTATGGAATCAGCCCCAGCATTTT.

CDR3 sequence: CAWKPTGNTGELFF. In nucleotides, the CDR3 is TGTGCCTGGAAGCCCACGGGAAACACCGGGGAGCTGTTTTTT. This sequence joins TRBV30 and TRBJ2-2; perhaps TRBD2 as D (5 bases). V lost 4 bases and J lost 2, with 11 bases in between. Germline-derived CDR1 and CDR2 are GTSNPN and SVGIG (reference sequence). This CDR3 spans 14 amino acids.

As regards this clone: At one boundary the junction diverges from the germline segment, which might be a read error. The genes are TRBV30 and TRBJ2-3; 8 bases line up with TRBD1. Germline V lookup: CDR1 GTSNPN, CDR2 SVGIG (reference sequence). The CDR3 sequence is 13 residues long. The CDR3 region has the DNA TGTGCCTGGAGTCCGAGGTGGAGAGACAGGGGACATTTT. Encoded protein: CAWSPRWRDRGHF.

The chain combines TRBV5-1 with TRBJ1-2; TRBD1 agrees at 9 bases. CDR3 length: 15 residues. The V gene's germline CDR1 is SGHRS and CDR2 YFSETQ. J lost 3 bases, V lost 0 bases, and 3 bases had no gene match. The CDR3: CASSLGDRAHYGYTF. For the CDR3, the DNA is TGCGCCAGCAGCTTGGGGGACAGGGCTCACTATGGCTACACCTTC.

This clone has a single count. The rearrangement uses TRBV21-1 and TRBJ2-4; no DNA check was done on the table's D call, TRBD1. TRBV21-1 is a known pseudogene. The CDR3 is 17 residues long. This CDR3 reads CAGSTGNAVIAKNIQYF. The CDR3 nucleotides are TGTGCCGGTTCAACAGGGAACGCCGTTATAGCCAAAAACATTCAGTACTTC.

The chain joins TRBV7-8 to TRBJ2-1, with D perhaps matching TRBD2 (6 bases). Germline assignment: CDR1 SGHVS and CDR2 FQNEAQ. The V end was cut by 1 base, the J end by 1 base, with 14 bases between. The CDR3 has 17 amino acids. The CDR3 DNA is TGTGCCAGCAGCTTAGATGGAGGGAGATTTTCCTACAATGAGCAGTTCTTC. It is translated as CASSLDGGRFSYNEQFF.

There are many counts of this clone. CDR3 DNA: TGTGCCAGCAGCTACCCACCCGGGACAGGGAGGCACGAGCAGTACTTC. Translating gives CASSYPPGTGRHEQYF. V and J are TRBV5-6 and TRBJ2-7, with TRBD1 identical over 9 bases. Germline-derived CDR1 and CDR2 are SGHDT and YYEEEE. This CDR3 spans 16 amino acids. V lost 3 bases and J lost 5; bases outside the gene matches: 12.

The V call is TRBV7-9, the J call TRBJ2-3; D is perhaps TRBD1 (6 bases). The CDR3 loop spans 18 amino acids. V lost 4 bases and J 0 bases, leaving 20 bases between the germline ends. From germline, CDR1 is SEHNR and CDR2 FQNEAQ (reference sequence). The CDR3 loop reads CASSYRRGGGTSTDTQYF. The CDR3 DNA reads TGTGCCAGCAGCTATCGGCGTGGGGGCGGAACTAGCACAGATACGCAGTATTTT.

The CDR3 protein is CAWRVSGGTGELFF. The CDR3 region has the DNA TGTGCCTGGAGGGTCTCGGGGGGGACCGGGGAGCTGTTTTTT. The gene calls are TRBV30 and TRBJ2-2, with TRBD2 identical over 8 bases. Germline lookup yields CDR1 GTSNPN and CDR2 SVGIG (reference sequence). CDR3 length: 14 amino acids. Trimming removed 3 bases from V and 5 bases from J; junction bases left unmatched: 5.

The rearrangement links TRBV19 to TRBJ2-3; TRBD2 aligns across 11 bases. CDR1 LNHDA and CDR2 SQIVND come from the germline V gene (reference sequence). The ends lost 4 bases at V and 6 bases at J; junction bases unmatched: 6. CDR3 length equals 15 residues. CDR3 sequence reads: CASSTTSGIRDTQYF. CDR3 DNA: TGTGCCAGTAGTACGACTAGCGGGATACGGGATACGCAGTATTTT.

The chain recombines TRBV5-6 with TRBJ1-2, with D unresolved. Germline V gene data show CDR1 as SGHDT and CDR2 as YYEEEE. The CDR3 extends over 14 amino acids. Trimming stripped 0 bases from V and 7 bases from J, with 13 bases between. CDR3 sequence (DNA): TGTGCCAGCAGCTTGGCCGCTATCTTAGGTGGCTACACCTTC. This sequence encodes CASSLAAILGGYTF.

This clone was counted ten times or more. The CDR3 is CASSFGHRTSGGEQYF. The CDR3 coding sequence is TGTGCCAGCAGCTTCGGACATCGGACTAGCGGTGGCGAGCAGTACTTC. This chain uses TRBV7-6 with TRBJ2-7, with 10 bases fitting TRBD2. The CDR3 totals 16 residues. Germline CDR1 is SGHVS and CDR2 is FNYEAQ. The junction had 11 bases not matched to a gene; V was cut back by 3 bases and J by 6 bases.